This paragraph covers one T cell receptor (beta chain) sequence. TCRdb reprocessed the reads with MiXCR, giving one entry per CDR3 protein. In the table there are about 260,000 distinct CDR3 sequences, around 9% of which are singletons. Germline V gene data show CDR1 as SGHKS and CDR2 as YYEKEE (reference sequence). This CDR3 has 15 residues. Between the trimmed V and J ends, which lost 1 base and 2 bases, there was a span of 11 bases. This entry is derived from a study of T cell repertoires in cytomegalovirus infection. The chain couples TRBV5-5 to TRBJ2-3; D is uncertain. This TCR was sampled from a human donor in good health (CMV status not recorded). Some clones in this sample may be carry-over from other donors' samples. Input material: PBMCs. CDR3 sequence reads: CASSLIGISTDTQYF. Written as DNA, the CDR3 is TGTGCCAGCAGCTTGATAGGGATCTCCACAGATACGCAGTATTTT.